Described below is a single T cell receptor beta chain sequence and its context. The sample belongs to a study of T cell responses to AZD1222 COVID-19 vaccine. The data were produced by immunoSEQ multiplex PCR, yet TCRdb's version contains in-frame clones alone and is incomplete. The sample lists 80,000 to 100,000 clones, about 89% occurring once. The sequences come from peripheral blood, collected on day 0 of AZD1222 vaccination. The TCR was taken from an adult in good health.

CDR3: CASSHGLDRETQYF. In DNA form, the CDR3 reads TGTGCCAGCAGTCACGGCCTAGATCGGGAGACCCAGTACTTC. This chain uses TRBV6-5 with TRBJ2-5; D is unresolved. Germline CDR1 MNHEY, CDR2 SVGAGI. This CDR3 contains 14 residues. V shed 5 bases and J shed 5 bases, with 15 bases lying between them.